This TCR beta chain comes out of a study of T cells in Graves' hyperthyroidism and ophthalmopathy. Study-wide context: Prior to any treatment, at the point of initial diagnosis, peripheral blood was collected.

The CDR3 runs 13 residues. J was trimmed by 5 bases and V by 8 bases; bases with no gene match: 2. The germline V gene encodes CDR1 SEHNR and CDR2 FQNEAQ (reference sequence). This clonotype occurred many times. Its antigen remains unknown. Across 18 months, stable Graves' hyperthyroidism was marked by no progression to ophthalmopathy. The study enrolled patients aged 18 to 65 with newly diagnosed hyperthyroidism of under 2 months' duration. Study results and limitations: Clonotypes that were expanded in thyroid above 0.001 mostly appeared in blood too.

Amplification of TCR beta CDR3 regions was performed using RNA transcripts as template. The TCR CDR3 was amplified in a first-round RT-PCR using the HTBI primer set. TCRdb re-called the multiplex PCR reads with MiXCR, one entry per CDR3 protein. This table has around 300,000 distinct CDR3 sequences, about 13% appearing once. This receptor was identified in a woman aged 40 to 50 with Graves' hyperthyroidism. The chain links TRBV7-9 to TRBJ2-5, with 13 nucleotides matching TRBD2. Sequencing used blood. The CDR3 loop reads CASQTSGGETQYF. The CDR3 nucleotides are TGTGCCAGCCAGACTAGCGGGGGGGAGACCCAGTACTTC.